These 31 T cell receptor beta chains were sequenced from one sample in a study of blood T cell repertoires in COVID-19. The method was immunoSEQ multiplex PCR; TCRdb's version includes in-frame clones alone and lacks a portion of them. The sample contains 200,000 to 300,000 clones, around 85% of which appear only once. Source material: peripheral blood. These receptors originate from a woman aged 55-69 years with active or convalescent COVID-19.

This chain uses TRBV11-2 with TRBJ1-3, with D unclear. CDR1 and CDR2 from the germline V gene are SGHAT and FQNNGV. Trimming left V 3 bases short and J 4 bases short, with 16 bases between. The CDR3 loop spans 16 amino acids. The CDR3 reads CASSFYSGQGGNTIYF. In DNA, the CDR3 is TGTGCCAGCAGCTTTTACTCTGGGCAAGGAGGAAACACCATATATTTT.

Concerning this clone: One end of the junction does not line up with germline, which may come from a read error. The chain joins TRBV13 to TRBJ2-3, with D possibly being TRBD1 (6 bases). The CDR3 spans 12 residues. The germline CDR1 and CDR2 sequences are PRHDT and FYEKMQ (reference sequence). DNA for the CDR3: TGTGCCAGCAGCGCCGAGACAGGTACGCAGTATTTT. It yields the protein CASSAETGTQYF.

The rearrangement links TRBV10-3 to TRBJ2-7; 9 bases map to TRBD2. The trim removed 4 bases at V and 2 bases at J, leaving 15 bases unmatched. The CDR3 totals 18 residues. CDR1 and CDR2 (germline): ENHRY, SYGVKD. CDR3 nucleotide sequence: TGTGCCATCAGTGGGGGGGGCAGTCTAGCGGGACGAGCCTACGAGCAGTACTTC. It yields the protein CAISGGGSLAGRAYEQYF.

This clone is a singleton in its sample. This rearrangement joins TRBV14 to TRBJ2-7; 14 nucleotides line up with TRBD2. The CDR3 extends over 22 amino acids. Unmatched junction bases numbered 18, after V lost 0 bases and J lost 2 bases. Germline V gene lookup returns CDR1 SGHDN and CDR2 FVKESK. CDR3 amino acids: CASSQEDRPGLAGERDPYEQYF. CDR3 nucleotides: TGTGCCAGCAGCCAAGAAGACCGTCCGGGACTAGCGGGAGAGAGGGACCCCTACGAGCAGTACTTC.

The CDR3 DNA reads as TGTGCCAGCAGTGAGGGACTAGTGGTTAACAATGAGCAGTTCTTC. As protein: CASSEGLVVNNEQFF. The chain links TRBV2 to TRBJ2-1; 8 positions agree with TRBD2. Germline V CDR1 and CDR2: SNHLY, FYNNEI. V lost 3 bases, J lost 5 bases, and 6 bases stayed unmatched. This CDR3 is 15 amino acids long.

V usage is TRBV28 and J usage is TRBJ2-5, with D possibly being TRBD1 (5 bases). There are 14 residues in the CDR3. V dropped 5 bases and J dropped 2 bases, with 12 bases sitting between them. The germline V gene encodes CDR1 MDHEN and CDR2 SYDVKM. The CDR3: CASSPRAVQETQYF. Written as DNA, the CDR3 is TGTGCCAGCAGTCCCAGGGCTGTACAAGAGACCCAGTACTTC.

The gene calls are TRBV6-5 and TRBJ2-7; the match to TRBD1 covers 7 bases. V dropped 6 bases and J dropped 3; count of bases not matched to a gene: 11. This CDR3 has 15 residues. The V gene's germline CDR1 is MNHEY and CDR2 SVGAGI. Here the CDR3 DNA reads TGTGCCAGCAGCAATGACAGGGCCCTTTTCTACGAGCAGTACTTC. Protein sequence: CASSNDRALFYEQYF.

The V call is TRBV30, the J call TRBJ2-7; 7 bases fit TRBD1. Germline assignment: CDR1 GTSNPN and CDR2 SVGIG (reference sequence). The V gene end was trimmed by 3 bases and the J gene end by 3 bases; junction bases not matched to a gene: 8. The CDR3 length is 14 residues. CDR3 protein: CAWRQGDEYYEQYF. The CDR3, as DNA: TGTGCCTGGAGGCAGGGGGACGAATACTACGAGCAGTACTTC.

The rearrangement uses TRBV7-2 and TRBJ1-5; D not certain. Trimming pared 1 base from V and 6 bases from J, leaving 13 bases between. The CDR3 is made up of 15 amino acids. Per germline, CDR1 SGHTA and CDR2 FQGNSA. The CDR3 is CASSLGGFGSQPQHF. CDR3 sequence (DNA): TGTGCCAGCAGCTTAGGAGGGTTTGGGAGTCAGCCCCAGCATTTT.

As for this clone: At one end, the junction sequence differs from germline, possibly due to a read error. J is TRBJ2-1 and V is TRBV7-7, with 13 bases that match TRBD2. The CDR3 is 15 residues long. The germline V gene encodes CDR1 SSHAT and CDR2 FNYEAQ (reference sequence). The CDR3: CASSQGLAGIYEQFF. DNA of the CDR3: TGTGCTAGCAGCCAGGGACTAGCGGGAATATATGAGCAGTTCTTC. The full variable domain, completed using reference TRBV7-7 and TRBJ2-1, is GAGVSQSPRYKVTKRGQDVTLRCDPISSHATLYWYQQALGQGPEFLTYFNYEAQPDKSGLPSDRFSAERPEGSISTLTIQRTEQRDSAMYRCASSQGLAGIYEQFFGPGTRLTVL.

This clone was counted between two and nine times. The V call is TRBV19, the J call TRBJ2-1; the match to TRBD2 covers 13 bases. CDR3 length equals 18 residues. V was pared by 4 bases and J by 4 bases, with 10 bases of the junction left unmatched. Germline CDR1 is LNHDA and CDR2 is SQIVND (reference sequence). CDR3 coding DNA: TGTGCCAGTAGTACAACCGGGACTAGCGGGGAGCATTACAATGAGCAGTTCTTC. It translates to CASSTTGTSGEHYNEQFF.

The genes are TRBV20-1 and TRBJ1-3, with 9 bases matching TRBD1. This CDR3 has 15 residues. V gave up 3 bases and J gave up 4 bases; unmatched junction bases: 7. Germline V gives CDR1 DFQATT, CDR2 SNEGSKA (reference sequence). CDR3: CSASGDRVSGNTIYF. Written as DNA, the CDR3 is TGCAGTGCTAGTGGGGACAGGGTCTCCGGAAACACCATATATTTT.

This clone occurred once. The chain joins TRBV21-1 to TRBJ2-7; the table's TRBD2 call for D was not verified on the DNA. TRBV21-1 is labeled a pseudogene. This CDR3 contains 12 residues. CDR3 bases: TGTGCCAGCAGGGAGGGCATCTACGAGCAGTACTTC. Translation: CASREGIYEQYF.

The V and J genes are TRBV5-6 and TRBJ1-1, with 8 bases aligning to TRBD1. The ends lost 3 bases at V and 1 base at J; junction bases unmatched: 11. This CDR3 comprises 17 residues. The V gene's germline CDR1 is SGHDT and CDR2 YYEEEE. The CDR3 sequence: CASSSGDRPESNTEAFF. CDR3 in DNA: TGTGCCAGCAGCTCCGGGGACAGGCCCGAGTCGAACACTGAAGCTTTCTTT. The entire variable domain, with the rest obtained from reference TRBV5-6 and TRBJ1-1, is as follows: DAGVTQSPTHLIKTRGQQVTLRCSPKSGHDTVSWYQQALGQGPQFIFQYYEEEERQRGNFPDRFSGHQFPNYSSELNVNALLLGDSALYLCASSSGDRPESNTEAFFGQGTRLTVV.

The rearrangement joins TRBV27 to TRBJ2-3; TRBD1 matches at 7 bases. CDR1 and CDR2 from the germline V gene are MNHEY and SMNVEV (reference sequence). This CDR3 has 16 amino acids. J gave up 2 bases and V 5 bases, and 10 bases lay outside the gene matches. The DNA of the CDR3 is TGTGCCAGCAGTCCCACCCTTACAGGGGACACAGATACGCAGTATTTT. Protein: CASSPTLTGDTDTQYF.

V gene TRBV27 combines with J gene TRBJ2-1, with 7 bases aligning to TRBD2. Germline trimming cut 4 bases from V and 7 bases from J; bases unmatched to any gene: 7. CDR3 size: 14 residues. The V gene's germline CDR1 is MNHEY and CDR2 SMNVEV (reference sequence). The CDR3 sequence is CASSSGGTENEQFF. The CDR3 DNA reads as TGTGCCAGCAGTTCCGGGGGGACGGAAAATGAGCAGTTCTTC.

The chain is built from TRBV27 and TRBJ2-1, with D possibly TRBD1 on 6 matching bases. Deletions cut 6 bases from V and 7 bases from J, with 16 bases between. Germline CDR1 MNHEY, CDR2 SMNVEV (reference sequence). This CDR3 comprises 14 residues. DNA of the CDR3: TGTGCCAGCAGGACACACAGGGATCGGAATGAGCAGTTCTTC. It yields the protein CASRTHRDRNEQFF.

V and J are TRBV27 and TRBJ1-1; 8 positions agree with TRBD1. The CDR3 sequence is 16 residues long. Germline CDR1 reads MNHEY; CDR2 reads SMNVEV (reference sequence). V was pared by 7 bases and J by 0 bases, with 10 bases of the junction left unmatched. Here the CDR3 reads CASTAGGQRVNTEAFF. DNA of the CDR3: TGTGCCAGCACAGCAGGGGGCCAAAGAGTGAACACTGAAGCTTTCTTT.

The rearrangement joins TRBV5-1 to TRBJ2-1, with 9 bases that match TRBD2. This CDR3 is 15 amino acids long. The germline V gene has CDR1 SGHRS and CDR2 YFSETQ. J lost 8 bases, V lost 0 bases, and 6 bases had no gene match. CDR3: CASSLVLAGVDEQFF. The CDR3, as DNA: TGCGCCAGCAGCTTGGTATTAGCGGGAGTAGATGAGCAGTTCTTC. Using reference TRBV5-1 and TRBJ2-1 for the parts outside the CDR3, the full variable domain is KAGVTQTPRYLIKTRGQQVTLSCSPISGHRSVSWYQQTPGQGLQFLFEYFSETQRNKGNFPGRFSGRQFSNSRSEMNVSTLELGDSALYLCASSLVLAGVDEQFFGPGTRLTVL.

CDR3 in amino acids: CASRNQTELFSNQPQHF. The DNA for the CDR3 is TGTGCCAGCAGAAACCAGACAGAATTGTTTAGCAATCAGCCCCAGCATTTT. V is TRBV11-2 and J is TRBJ1-5, with D possibly TRBD1 on 5 matching bases. The CDR3 has 17 amino acids. The V gene's germline CDR1 is SGHAT and CDR2 FQNNGV. Trimming shortened V by 6 bases and J by 0 bases, and 18 bases separated the two germline ends. Full variable domain (outside the CDR3, taken from reference TRBV11-2 and TRBJ1-5): EAGVAQSPRYKIIEKRQSVAFWCNPISGHATLYWYQQILGQGPKLLIQFQNNGVVDDSQLPKDRFSAERLKGVDSTLKIQPAKLEDSAVYLCASRNQTELFSNQPQHFGDGTRLSIL.

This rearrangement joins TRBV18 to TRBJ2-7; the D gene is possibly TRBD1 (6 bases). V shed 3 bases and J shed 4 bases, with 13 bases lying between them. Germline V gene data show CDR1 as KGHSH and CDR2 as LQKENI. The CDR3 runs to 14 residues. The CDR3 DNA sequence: TGTGCCAGCTCACCGGGGGCCATCCCATACGAGCAGTACGTC. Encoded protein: CASSPGAIPYEQYV.

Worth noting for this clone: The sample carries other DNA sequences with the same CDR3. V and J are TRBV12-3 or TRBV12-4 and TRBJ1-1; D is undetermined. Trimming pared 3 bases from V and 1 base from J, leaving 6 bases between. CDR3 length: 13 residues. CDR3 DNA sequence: TGTGCCAGCAGTTTTCGAGAGAACACTGAAGCTTTCTTT. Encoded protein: CASSFRENTEAFF.

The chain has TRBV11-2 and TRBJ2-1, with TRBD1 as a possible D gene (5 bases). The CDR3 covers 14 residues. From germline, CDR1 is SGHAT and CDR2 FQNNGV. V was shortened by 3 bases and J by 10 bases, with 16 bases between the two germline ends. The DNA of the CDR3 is TGTGCCAGCAGCTTTAGGCTCGGAAGGGGAGAGCAGTTCTTC. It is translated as CASSFRLGRGEQFF. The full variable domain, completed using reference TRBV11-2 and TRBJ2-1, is EAGVAQSPRYKIIEKRQSVAFWCNPISGHATLYWYQQILGQGPKLLIQFQNNGVVDDSQLPKDRFSAERLKGVDSTLKIQPAKLEDSAVYLCASSFRLGRGEQFFGPGTRLTVL.

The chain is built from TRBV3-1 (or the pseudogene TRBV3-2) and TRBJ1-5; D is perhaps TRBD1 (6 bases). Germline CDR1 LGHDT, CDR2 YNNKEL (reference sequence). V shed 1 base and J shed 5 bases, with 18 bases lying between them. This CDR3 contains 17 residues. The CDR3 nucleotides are TGTGCCAGCAGCCAAGGGGGGGGCCAGGGTCGAGATCAGCCCCAGCATTTT. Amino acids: CASSQGGGQGRDQPQHF.

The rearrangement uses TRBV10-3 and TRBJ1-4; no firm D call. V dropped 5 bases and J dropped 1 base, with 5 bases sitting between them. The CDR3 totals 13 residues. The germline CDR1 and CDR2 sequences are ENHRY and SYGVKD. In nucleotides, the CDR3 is TGTGCCATCAGTCCGGGAACTAATGAAAAACTGTTTTTT. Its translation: CAISPGTNEKLFF.

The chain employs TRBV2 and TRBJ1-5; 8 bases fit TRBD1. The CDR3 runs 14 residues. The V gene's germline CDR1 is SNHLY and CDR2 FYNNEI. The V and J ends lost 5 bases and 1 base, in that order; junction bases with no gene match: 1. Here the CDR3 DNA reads TGTGCCAGCAGTCGGGACAGGAGCAATCAGCCCCAGCATTTT. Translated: CASSRDRSNQPQHF. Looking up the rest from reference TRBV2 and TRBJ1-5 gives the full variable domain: EPEVTQTPSHQVTQMGQEVILRCVPISNHLYFYWYRQILGQKVEFLVSFYNNEISEKSEIFDDQFSVERPDGSNFTLKIRSTKLEDSAMYFCASSRDRSNQPQHFGDGTRLSIL.

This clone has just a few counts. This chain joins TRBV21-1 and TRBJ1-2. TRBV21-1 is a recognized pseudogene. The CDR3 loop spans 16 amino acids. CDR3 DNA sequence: TGTGCCAGCAGCAAAGGGGCCCTAGGGGGGGTCTATGGCTACACCTTC. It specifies CASSKGALGGVYGYTF.

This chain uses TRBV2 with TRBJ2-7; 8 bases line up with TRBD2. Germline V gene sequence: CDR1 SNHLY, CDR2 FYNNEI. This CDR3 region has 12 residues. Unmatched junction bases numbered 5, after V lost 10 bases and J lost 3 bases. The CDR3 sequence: CANGAGGYEQYV. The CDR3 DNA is TGTGCCAACGGGGCGGGGGGCTACGAGCAGTACGTC.

Written as DNA, the CDR3 is TGTGCCAGCAGTACAAGACAGGGGGCCTACGAGCAGTACGTC. Protein: CASSTRQGAYEQYV. The chain recombines TRBV28 with TRBJ2-7, with 9 bases fitting TRBD1. J lost 2 bases, V lost 5 bases, and 4 bases had no gene match. Germline V lookup: CDR1 MDHEN, CDR2 SYDVKM. CDR3 length: 14 residues.

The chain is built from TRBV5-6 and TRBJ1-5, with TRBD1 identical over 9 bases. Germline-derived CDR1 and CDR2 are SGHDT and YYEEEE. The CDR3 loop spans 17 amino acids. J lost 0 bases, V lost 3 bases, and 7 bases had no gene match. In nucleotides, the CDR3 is TGTGCCAGCAGCTCCAGGAGACAGGGGGATAGCAATCAGCCCCAGCATTTT. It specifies CASSSRRQGDSNQPQHF. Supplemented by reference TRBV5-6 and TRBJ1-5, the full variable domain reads DAGVTQSPTHLIKTRGQQVTLRCSPKSGHDTVSWYQQALGQGPQFIFQYYEEEERQRGNFPDRFSGHQFPNYSSELNVNALLLGDSALYLCASSSRRQGDSNQPQHFGDGTRLSIL.

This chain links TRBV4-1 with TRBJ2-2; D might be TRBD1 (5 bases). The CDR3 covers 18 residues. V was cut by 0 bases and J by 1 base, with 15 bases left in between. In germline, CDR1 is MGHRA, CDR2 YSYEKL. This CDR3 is CASSQDDLFRGNTGELFF. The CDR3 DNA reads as TGCGCCAGCAGCCAAGATGACCTTTTTAGGGGGAACACCGGGGAGCTGTTTTTT.